Presented here are 13 T cell receptor beta chains from one specimen sequenced in a study of blood T cell repertoires in COVID-19. The method was immunoSEQ multiplex PCR; TCRdb's version includes in-frame clones alone and lacks a portion of them. The sample lists 40,000 to 45,000 clones; about two thirds were seen once. Material for sequencing was peripheral blood. Receptor source: an elderly man with acute or convalescent COVID-19.

The V and J genes are TRBV2 and TRBJ2-5; D not certain. Germline V gene data show CDR1 as SNHLY and CDR2 as FYNNEI. Trimming took off 8 bases at V and 0 bases at J, with 13 bases between the two ends. This CDR3 comprises 14 residues. The CDR3 loop reads CASGEIGYQETQYF. The CDR3 region has the DNA TGTGCCAGCGGAGAGATTGGGTACCAAGAGACCCAGTACTTC.

The J gene is TRBJ2-7, the V gene TRBV6-5, with no clear D. This CDR3 has 11 residues. Germline V gives CDR1 MNHEY, CDR2 SVGAGI. Trimming shortened V by 4 bases and J by 3 bases, and 4 bases separated the two germline ends. CDR3 sequence (DNA): TGTGCCAGCAGTTCCCGCTACGAGCAGTACTTC. Encoded protein: CASSSRYEQYF.

The chain recombines TRBV7-9 with TRBJ1-1; D not certain. The CDR3 is 13 amino acids. Trimming took off 4 bases at V and 4 bases at J, with 10 bases between the two ends. Germline assignment: CDR1 SEHNR and CDR2 FQNEAQ (reference sequence). The CDR3 DNA follows: TGTGCCAGCAGCTCAGTGCCAGTCACTGAAGCTTTCTTT. As protein: CASSSVPVTEAFF. Full variable domain (outside the CDR3, taken from reference TRBV7-9 and TRBJ1-1): DTGVSQNPRHKITKRGQNVTFRCDPISEHNRLYWYRQTLGQGPEFLTYFQNEAQLEKSRLLSDRFSAERPKGSFSTLEIQRTEQGDSAMYLCASSSVPVTEAFFGQGTRLTVV.

The J gene is TRBJ2-5, the V gene TRBV27, with TRBD1 matching 7 bases. This CDR3 region has 15 residues. The V gene's germline CDR1 is MNHEY and CDR2 SMNVEV (reference sequence). V shed 4 bases and J 4 bases; nucleotides not matched to a gene: 9. The CDR3 region is CASSSNPTGRETQYF. As DNA, the CDR3 is TGTGCCAGCAGTTCCAACCCGACAGGGAGAGAGACCCAGTACTTC.

The chain combines TRBV5-4 with TRBJ1-2; 7 nucleotides agree with TRBD1. J gave up 2 bases and V 4 bases, and 5 bases lay outside the gene matches. CDR1 is SGHNT, CDR2 YYREEE, per germline (reference sequence). The CDR3 length is 14 residues. CDR3 amino acids: CASSRDSVNYGYTF. CDR3 bases: TGTGCCAGCAGCAGGGACAGCGTGAACTATGGCTACACCTTC.

The chain uses TRBV6-5 and TRBJ1-1, with D uncertain. Trimming took 3 bases from V and 4 from J, leaving 18 bases between them. Per the germline V gene, CDR1 is MNHEY and CDR2 is SVGAGI. The CDR3 contains 16 residues. CDR3 sequence (DNA): TGTGCCAGCAGTTATCGGCAGGTGACCTCTGGCACTGAAGCTTTCTTT. Amino acid sequence: CASSYRQVTSGTEAFF.

The chain employs TRBV24-1 and TRBJ2-5; 8 bases are a match to TRBD2. The CDR3 length is 15 residues. CDR1 and CDR2 from the germline V gene are KGHDR and SFDVKD. The V segment lost 2 bases and the J segment 4 bases; nucleotides outside the gene matches: 5. The DNA for the CDR3 is TGTGCCACCAGTGATTCATCGGGGGGGAGAGAGACCCAGTACTTC. Protein product: CATSDSSGGRETQYF.

The J gene is TRBJ1-2, the V gene TRBV7-9; no clear D gene. This CDR3 has 14 amino acids. CDR1 SEHNR and CDR2 FQNEAQ come from the germline V gene (reference sequence). The V and J ends lost 5 bases and 3 bases respectively, with 13 bases between them. CDR3 protein: CASSVSGGDYGYTF. In DNA form, the CDR3 reads TGTGCCAGCAGCGTCTCCGGCGGGGACTATGGCTACACCTTC.

The rearrangement joins TRBV5-1 to TRBJ1-1; D possibly corresponds to TRBD1 (6 bases). Germline V lookup: CDR1 SGHRS, CDR2 YFSETQ. The CDR3 covers 13 residues. V was pared by 2 bases and J by 6 bases, with 11 bases between. The CDR3 DNA reads TGCGCCAGCAGCTTACTACAGGGTTCTGAAGCTTTCTTT. It is translated as CASSLLQGSEAFF.

V and J are TRBV6-5 and TRBJ2-7, with 10 bases that match TRBD1. The junction had 3 bases not matched to a gene; V was cut back by 4 bases and J by 3 bases. Germline V CDR1 and CDR2: MNHEY, SVGAGI. This CDR3 is built from 14 residues. CDR3 residues: CASSWGQGYYEQYF. Written as DNA, the CDR3 is TGTGCCAGCAGTTGGGGACAGGGGTACTACGAGCAGTACTTC.

As concerns this clone: The sample has other DNA sequences that encode this CDR3 too. V and J are TRBV7-2 and TRBJ2-7, with 7 bases that match TRBD2. The V gene end was trimmed by 5 bases and the J gene end by 2 bases; junction bases not matched to a gene: 9. This CDR3 has 15 residues. CDR1 and CDR2 (germline): SGHTA, FQGNSA. In DNA, the CDR3 is TGTGCCAGCAGCCCAACGGGGAGGGGCACCTACGAGCAGTACTTC. Protein: CASSPTGRGTYEQYF.

The chain links TRBV3-1 (or the pseudogene TRBV3-2) to TRBJ2-5; maybe TRBD2 (6 bases). Trimming left V 5 bases short and J 5 bases short, with 21 bases between. CDR3 length: 16 residues. Looked up from germline, CDR1 is LGHDT and CDR2 is YNNKEL (reference sequence). The CDR3 sequence: CASSATRGPGGETQYF. In nucleotides, the CDR3 is TGTGCCAGCAGCGCCACCCGGGGACCAGGAGGGGAGACCCAGTACTTC.

The rearrangement uses TRBV11-2 and TRBJ2-5; a weak D match, TRBD2 (5 bases). The CDR3 is 14 amino acids. Germline-derived CDR1 and CDR2 are SGHAT and FQNNGV. V was shortened by 5 bases and J by 2 bases, with 12 bases between the two germline ends. The CDR3 coding sequence is TGTGCCAGCAGCAAGAACTCGGGGCAAGAGACCCAGTACTTC. Protein: CASSKNSGQETQYF.